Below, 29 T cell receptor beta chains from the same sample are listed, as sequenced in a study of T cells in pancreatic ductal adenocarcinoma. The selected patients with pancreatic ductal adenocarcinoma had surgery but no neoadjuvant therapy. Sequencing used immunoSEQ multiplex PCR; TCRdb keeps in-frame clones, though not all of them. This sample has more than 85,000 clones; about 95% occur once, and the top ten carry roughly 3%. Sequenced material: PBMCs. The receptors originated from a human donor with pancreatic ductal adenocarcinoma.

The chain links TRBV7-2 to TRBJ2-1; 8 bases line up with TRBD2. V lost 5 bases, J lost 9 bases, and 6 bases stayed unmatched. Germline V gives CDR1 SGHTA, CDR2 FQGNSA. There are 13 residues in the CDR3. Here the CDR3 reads CASSSTAGVEQFF. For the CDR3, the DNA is TGTGCCAGCAGCAGCACAGCGGGAGTTGAGCAGTTCTTC.

The CDR3 region is CASSLETGGSLGYGYTF. The CDR3 DNA reads TGTGCCAGCAGCCTAGAGACAGGGGGCTCCCTCGGCTATGGCTACACCTTC. The chain couples TRBV7-9 to TRBJ1-2; 10 bases are shared with TRBD1. The CDR3 extends over 17 amino acids. After removal of 5 bases from V and 4 bases from J, the junction contained 13 bases not matched to a gene. Germline-derived CDR1 and CDR2 are SEHNR and FQNEAQ (reference sequence). Variable domain in full (rest from reference TRBV7-9 and TRBJ1-2): DTGVSQNPRHKITKRGQNVTFRCDPISEHNRLYWYRQTLGQGPEFLTYFQNEAQLEKSRLLSDRFSAERPKGSFSTLEIQRTEQGDSAMYLCASSLETGGSLGYGYTFGSGTRLTVV.

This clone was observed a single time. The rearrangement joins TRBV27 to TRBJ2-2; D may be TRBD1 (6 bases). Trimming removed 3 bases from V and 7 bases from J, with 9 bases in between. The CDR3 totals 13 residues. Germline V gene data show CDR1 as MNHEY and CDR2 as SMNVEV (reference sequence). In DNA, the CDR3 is TGTGCCAGCAGTTTCACCAGGGGCGGGGAGCTGTTTTTT. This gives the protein CASSFTRGGELFF.

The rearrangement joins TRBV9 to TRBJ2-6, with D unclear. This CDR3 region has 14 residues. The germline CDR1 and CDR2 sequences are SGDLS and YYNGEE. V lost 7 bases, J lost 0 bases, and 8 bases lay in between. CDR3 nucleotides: TGTGCCAGCGAGACTTTCTCTGGGGCCAACGTCCTGACTTTC. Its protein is CASETFSGANVLTF.

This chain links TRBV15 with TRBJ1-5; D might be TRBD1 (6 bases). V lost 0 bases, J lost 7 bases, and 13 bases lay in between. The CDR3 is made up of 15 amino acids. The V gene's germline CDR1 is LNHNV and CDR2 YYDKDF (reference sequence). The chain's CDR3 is CATSRDRGARQPQHF. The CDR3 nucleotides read TGTGCCACCAGCAGAGATCGGGGGGCGCGACAGCCCCAGCATTTT.

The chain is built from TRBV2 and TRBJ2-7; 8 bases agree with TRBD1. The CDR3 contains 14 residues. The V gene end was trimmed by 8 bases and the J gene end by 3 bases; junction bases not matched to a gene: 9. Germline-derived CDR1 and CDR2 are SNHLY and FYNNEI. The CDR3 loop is CASSGQGRGYEQYF. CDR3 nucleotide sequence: TGTGCCAGCTCCGGACAGGGAAGGGGCTACGAGCAGTACTTC.

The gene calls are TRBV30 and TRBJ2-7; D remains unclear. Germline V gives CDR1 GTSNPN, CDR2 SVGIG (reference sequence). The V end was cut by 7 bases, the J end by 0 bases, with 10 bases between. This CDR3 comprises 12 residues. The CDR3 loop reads CAFYKSSYEQYF. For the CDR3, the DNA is TGTGCCTTTTACAAAAGCTCCTACGAGCAGTACTTC.

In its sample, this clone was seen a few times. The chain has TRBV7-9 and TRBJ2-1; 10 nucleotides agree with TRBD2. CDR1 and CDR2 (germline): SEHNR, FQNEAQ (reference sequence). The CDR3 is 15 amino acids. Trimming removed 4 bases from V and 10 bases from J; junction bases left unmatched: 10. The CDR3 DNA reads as TGTGCCAGCAGCTCGGGGGCCGTAGCGGGAGGAGAGCAGTTCTTC. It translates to CASSSGAVAGGEQFF.

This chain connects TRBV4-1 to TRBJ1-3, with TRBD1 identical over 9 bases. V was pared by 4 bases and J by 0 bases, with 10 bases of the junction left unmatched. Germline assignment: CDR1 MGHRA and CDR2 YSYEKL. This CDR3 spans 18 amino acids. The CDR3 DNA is TGCGCCAGCAGCCGTACCTCCTCGACAGGGGGCTCTGGAAACACCATATATTTT. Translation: CASSRTSSTGGSGNTIYF.

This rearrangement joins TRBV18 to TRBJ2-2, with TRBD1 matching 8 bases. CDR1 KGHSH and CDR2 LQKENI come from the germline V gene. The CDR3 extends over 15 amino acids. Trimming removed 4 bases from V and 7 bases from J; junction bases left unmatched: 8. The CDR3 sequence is CASSHSAQGDGELFF. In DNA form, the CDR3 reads TGTGCCAGCTCACACAGTGCACAGGGGGACGGGGAGCTGTTTTTT.

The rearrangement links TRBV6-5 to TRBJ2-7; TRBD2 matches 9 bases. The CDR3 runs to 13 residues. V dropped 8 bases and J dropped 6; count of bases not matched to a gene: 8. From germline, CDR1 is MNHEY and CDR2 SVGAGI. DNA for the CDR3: TGTGCCAGCCGGGCGGCGGGAGGGGCCGAGCAGTACTTC. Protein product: CASRAAGGAEQYF.

DNA for the CDR3: TGTGCCAGCTCACCATTAGCGGGAGAATTGAATGAGCAGTTCTTC. As protein: CASSPLAGELNEQFF. The rearrangement joins TRBV18 to TRBJ2-1, with TRBD2 matching 9 bases. Germline CDR1 and CDR2: KGHSH and LQKENI. Losses at the gene ends were 2 bases for V and 7 bases for J; bases not matched to a gene: 6. The CDR3 is 15 amino acids. Supplemented by reference TRBV18 and TRBJ2-1, the full variable domain reads NAGVMQNPRHLVRRRGQEARLRCSPMKGHSHVYWYRQLPEEGLKFMVYLQKENIIDESGMPKERFSAEFPKEGPSILRIQQVVRGDSAAYFCASSPLAGELNEQFFGPGTRLTVL.

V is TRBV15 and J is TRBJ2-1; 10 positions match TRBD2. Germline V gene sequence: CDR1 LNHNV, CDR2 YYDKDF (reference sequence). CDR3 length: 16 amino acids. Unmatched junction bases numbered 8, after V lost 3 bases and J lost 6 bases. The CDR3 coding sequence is TGTGCCACCAGCAGTATACTAGCGGGATGGAGCAATGAGCAGTTCTTC. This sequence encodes CATSSILAGWSNEQFF.

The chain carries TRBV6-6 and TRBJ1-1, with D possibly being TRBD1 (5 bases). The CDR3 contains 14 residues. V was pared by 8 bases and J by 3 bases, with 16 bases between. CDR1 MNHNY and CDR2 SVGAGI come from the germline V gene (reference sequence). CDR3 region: CASGLDGGDTEAFF. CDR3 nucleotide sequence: TGTGCCAGCGGCTTAGACGGGGGGGACACTGAAGCTTTCTTT.

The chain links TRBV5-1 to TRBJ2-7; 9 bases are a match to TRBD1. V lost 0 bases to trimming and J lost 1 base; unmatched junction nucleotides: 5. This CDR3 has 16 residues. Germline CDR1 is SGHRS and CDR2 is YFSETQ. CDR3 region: CASSLARDRASYEQYF. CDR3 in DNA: TGCGCCAGCAGCTTGGCCCGGGACAGGGCTTCCTACGAGCAGTACTTC. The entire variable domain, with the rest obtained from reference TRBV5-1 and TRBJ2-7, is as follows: KAGVTQTPRYLIKTRGQQVTLSCSPISGHRSVSWYQQTPGQGLQFLFEYFSETQRNKGNFPGRFSGRQFSNSRSEMNVSTLELGDSALYLCASSLARDRASYEQYFGPGTRLTVT.

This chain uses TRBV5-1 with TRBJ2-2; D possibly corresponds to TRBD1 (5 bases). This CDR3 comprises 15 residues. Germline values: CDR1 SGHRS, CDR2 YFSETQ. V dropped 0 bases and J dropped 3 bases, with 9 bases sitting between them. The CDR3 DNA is TGCGCCAGCAGCTTGGCTGCAGGGTACACCGGGGAGCTGTTTTTT. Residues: CASSLAAGYTGELFF.

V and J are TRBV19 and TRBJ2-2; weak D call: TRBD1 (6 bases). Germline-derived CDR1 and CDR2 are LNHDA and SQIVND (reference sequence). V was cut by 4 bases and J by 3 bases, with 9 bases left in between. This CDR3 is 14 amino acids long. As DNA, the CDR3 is TGTGCCAGTAGTAGCCGACAGGACACCGGGGAGCTGTTTTTT. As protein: CASSSRQDTGELFF. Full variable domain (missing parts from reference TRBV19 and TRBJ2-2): DGGITQSPKYLFRKEGQNVTLSCEQNLNHDAMYWYRQDPGQGLRLIYYSQIVNDFQKGDIAEGYSVSREKKESFPLTVTSAQKNPTAFYLCASSSRQDTGELFFGEGSRLTVL.

The CDR3 spells CATSRDSGTGKNEQYF. The CDR3 DNA reads as TGTGCCACCAGCAGAGATTCGGGGACAGGGAAGAACGAGCAGTACTTC. The V and J genes are TRBV15 and TRBJ2-7, with 9 nucleotides matching TRBD1. CDR1 is LNHNV and CDR2 is YYDKDF in the germline V gene (reference sequence). J lost 5 bases, V lost 0 bases, and 8 bases had no gene match. The CDR3 contains 16 residues.

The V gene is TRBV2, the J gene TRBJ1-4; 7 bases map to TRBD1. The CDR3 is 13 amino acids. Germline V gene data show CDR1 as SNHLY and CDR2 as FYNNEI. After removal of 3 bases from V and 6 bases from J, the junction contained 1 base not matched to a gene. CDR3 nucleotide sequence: TGTGCCAGCAGTGACACAGGGGATGAAAAACTGTTTTTT. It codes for CASSDTGDEKLFF.

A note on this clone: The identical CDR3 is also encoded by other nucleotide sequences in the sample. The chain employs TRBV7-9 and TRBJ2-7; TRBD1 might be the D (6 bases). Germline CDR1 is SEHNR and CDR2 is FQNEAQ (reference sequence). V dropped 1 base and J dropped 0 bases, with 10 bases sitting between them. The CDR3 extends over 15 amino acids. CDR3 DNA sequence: TGTGCCAGCAGCTTAGTGGGGGCTAGCTCCTACGAGCAGTACTTC. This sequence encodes CASSLVGASSYEQYF. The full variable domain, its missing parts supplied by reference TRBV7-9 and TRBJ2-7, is DTGVSQNPRHKITKRGQNVTFRCDPISEHNRLYWYRQTLGQGPEFLTYFQNEAQLEKSRLLSDRFSAERPKGSFSTLEIQRTEQGDSAMYLCASSLVGASSYEQYFGPGTRLTVT.

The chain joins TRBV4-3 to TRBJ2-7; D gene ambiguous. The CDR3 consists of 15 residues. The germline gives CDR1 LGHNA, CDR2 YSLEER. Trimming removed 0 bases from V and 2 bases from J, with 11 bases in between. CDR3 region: CASSQDETPTYEQYF. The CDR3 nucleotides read TGCGCCAGCAGCCAAGACGAGACTCCGACCTACGAGCAGTACTTC.

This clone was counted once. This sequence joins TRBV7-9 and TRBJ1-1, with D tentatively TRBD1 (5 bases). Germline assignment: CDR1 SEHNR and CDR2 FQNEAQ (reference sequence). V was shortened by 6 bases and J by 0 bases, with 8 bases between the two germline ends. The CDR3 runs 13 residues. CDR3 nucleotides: TGTGCCAGCAGGAAACAGGTGAACACTGAAGCTTTCTTT. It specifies CASRKQVNTEAFF. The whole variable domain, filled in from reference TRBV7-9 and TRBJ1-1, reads DTGVSQNPRHKITKRGQNVTFRCDPISEHNRLYWYRQTLGQGPEFLTYFQNEAQLEKSRLLSDRFSAERPKGSFSTLEIQRTEQGDSAMYLCASRKQVNTEAFFGQGTRLTVV.

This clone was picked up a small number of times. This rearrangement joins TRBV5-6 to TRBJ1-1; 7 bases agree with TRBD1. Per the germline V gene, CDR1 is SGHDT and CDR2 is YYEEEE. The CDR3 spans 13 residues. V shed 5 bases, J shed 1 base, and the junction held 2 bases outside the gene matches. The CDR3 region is CASSQGENTEAFF. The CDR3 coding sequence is TGTGCCAGCAGTCAGGGGGAGAACACTGAAGCTTTCTTT.

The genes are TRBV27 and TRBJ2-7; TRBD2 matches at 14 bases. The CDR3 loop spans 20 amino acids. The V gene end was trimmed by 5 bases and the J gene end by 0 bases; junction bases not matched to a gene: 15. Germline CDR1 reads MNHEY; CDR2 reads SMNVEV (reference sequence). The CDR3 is CASSPTPPGLAGEGSYEQYF. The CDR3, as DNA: TGTGCCAGCAGTCCAACCCCGCCGGGACTAGCGGGAGAGGGCTCCTACGAGCAGTACTTC.

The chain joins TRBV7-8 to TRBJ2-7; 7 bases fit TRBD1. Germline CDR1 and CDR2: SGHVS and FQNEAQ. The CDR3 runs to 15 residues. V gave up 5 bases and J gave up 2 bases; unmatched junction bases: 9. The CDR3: CASSPGTVAPYEQYF. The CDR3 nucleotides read TGTGCCAGCAGCCCGGGGACAGTCGCTCCCTACGAGCAGTACTTC.

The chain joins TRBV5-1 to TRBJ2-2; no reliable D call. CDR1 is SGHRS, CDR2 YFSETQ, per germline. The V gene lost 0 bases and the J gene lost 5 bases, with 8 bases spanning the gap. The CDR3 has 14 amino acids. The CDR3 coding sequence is TGCGCCAGCAGCTTGGCCCTGAGTACCGGGGAGCTGTTTTTT. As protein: CASSLALSTGELFF.

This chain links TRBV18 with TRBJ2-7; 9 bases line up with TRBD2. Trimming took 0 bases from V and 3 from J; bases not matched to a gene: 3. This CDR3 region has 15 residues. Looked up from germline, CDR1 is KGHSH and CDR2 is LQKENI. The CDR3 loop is CASSPPGTSRYEQYF. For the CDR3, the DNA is TGTGCCAGCTCACCACCCGGGACTAGCCGCTACGAGCAGTACTTC.

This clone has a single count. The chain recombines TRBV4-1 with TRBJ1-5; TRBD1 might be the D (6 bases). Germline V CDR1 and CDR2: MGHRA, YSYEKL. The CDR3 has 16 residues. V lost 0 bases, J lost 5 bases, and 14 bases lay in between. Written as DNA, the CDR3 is TGCGCCAGCAGCCAAGATGCCAGGGGCCGGGATCAGCCCCAGCATTTT. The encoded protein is CASSQDARGRDQPQHF.

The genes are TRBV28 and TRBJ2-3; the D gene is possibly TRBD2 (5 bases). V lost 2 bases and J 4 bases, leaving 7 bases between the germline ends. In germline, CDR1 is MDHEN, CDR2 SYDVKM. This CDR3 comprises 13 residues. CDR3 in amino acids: CASSLGGADTQYF. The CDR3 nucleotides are TGTGCCAGCAGTTTAGGAGGCGCAGATACGCAGTATTTT.